A single sample gave rise to the 2 T cell receptor beta chains below, sequenced in a study of identical twins. TCRdb re-called the 5' RACE reads through MiXCR, storing one row per CDR3 protein. This sample has roughly 770,000 distinct CDR3 sequences, with 15% to 20% found just once. Another study also made use of these data, one on T cells expressing NK-cell markers.

Specimen: PBMCs. The receptors stem from a woman in her late teens or twenties in good health.

The chain couples TRBV6-5 to TRBJ2-7, with D maybe TRBD1 (6 bases). The germline V and J ends were trimmed by 4 bases and 4 bases, with 8 bases remaining between them. This CDR3 comprises 12 residues. Germline-derived CDR1 and CDR2 are MNHEY and SVGAGI. CDR3 amino acids: CASSSGHYEQYF. The DNA of the CDR3 is TGTGCCAGCAGTTCGGGACATTACGAGCAGTACTTC.

This clonotype occurred a few times. The chain uses TRBV20-1 and TRBJ2-5; 7 bases are shared with TRBD1. The junction had 8 bases not matched to a gene; V was cut back by 5 bases and J by 2 bases. This CDR3 is built from 14 residues. Looked up from germline, CDR1 is DFQATT and CDR2 is SNEGSKA (reference sequence). CDR3 in amino acids: CSALKRQGQETQYF. The CDR3 nucleotides read TGCAGTGCTCTTAAGAGACAGGGACAAGAGACCCAGTACTTC.